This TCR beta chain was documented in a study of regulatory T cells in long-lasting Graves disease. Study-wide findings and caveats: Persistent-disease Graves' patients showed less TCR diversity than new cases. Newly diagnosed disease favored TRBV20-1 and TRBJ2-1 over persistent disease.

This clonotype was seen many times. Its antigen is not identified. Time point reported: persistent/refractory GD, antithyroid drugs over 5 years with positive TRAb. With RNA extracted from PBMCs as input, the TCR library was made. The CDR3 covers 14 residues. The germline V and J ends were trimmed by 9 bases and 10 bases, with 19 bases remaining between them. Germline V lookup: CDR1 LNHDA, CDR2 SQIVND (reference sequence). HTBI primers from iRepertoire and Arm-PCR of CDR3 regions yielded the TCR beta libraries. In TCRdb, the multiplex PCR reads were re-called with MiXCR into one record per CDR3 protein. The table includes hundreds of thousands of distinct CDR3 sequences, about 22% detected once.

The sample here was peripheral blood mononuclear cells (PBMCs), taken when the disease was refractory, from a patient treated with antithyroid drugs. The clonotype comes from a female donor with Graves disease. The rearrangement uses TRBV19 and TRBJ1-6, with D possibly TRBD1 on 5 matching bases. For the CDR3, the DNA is TGTGCCAGCCAAGAAGCAGGGTCAATATCACCCCTCCACTTT. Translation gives CASQEAGSISPLHF.